This T cell receptor (beta chain) was observed in a study of response to subunit inactivated influenza vaccine. This clonotype has a count of ten or more. Trimming cost V 6 bases and J 7 bases, with 13 bases left between them. CDR3 length equals 14 residues. Per germline, CDR1 SGHDN and CDR2 FVKESK. TCRdb analysed the RT-PCR reads with MiXCR anew, one entry per CDR3 protein. The table has around 520,000 distinct CDR3 sequences, approximately 10% seen once. This TCR was sampled from a man over 45 who received an inactivated influenza vaccine. This sequence joins TRBV14 and TRBJ1-6, with D possibly being TRBD1 (5 bases). The material was PBMCs from blood, obtained on the day of vaccination. CDR3 in DNA: TGTGCCAGCAGTCCAGGGACGGGAAATTCACCCCTCCACTTT. It is translated as CASSPGTGNSPLHF.